These T cell receptor beta chains were read from a single sample in a study of blood T cell repertoires in COVID-19. Sequencing was performed with immunoSEQ multiplex PCR; in TCRdb, only in-frame clones are kept and a portion is missing. This table has roughly 310,000 clones, around 87% appearing once. Sequencing used peripheral blood. These receptors originate from a woman aged 45-60 years with active or convalescent COVID-19. The CDR3 runs from the conserved cysteine through the conserved F or W. The order of the fields is CDR3 length, clone size, D gene, V gene, J gene, CDR3 DNA, CDR3 protein. A D gene is named only where the DNA matches it firmly. Clone sizes are given selectively: once, few, many, or a class where the clone is expanded.

CDR3 length: 12; clone size: .; D gene: .; V gene: TRBV7-2; J gene: TRBJ1-1; CDR3 DNA: TGTGCCAGCAGCTTAGCTCCGGTGGGCGCTTTCTTT; CDR3 protein: CASSLAPVGAFF
CDR3 length: 16; clone size: .; D gene: TRBD1; V gene: TRBV9; J gene: TRBJ2-5; CDR3 DNA: TGTGCCAGCAGCGAGGGGACAGGGCTGCTCCAAGAGACCCAGTACTTC; CDR3 protein: CASSEGTGLLQETQYF
CDR3 length: 13; clone size: .; D gene: .; V gene: TRBV7-3; J gene: TRBJ2-5; CDR3 DNA: TGTGCCAGCAGTCCATCGAGTCAAGAGACCCAGTACTTC; CDR3 protein: CASSPSSQETQYF
CDR3 length: 15; clone size: .; D gene: TRBD1; V gene: TRBV7-9; J gene: TRBJ1-4; CDR3 DNA: TGTGCCAGCAGCTTAGCGAAGGGGGCAAATGAAAAACTGTTTTTT; CDR3 protein: CASSLAKGANEKLFF
CDR3 length: 16; clone size: once; D gene: TRBD1; V gene: TRBV30; J gene: TRBJ1-3; CDR3 DNA: TGTGCCTGGAGCCTAACAGGGACAGGCCCAGGTGGGACCATATATTTT; CDR3 protein: CAWSLTGTGPGGTIYF
CDR3 length: 16; clone size: .; D gene: .; V gene: TRBV9; J gene: TRBJ2-1; CDR3 DNA: TGTGCCAGCAGCGGAGGGAACACATTCTCCTACAATGAGCAGTTCTTC; CDR3 protein: CASSGGNTFSYNEQFF
CDR3 length: 14; clone size: once; D gene: TRBD1; V gene: TRBV7-9; J gene: TRBJ1-5; CDR3 DNA: TGTGCCAGCAGCTCGGACAGGGTCAATCAGCCCCAGCATTTT; CDR3 protein: CASSSDRVNQPQHF
CDR3 length: 15; clone size: .; D gene: .; V gene: TRBV7-2; J gene: TRBJ1-3; CDR3 DNA: TGTGCCAGCAGCTTGGGAGGGACGTCTGGAAACACCATATATTTT; CDR3 protein: CASSLGGTSGNTIYF
CDR3 length: 15; clone size: once; D gene: TRBD2; V gene: TRBV28; J gene: TRBJ2-3; CDR3 DNA: TGTGCCAGCAGTAGAAGCGGGAGAAGCACAGATACGCAGTATTTT; CDR3 protein: CASSRSGRSTDTQYF
CDR3 length: 16; clone size: .; D gene: TRBD2; V gene: TRBV5-1; J gene: TRBJ2-5; CDR3 DNA: TGCGCCAGCAGCCCTATAGGGCGGGGGTTGAGGGAGACCCAGTACTTC; CDR3 protein: CASSPIGRGLRETQYF
CDR3 length: 17; clone size: .; D gene: TRBD1; V gene: TRBV19; J gene: TRBJ2-3; CDR3 DNA: TGTGCCAGTAGTATCCGGGACAGGGCGGGCGGCACAGATACGCAGTATTTT; CDR3 protein: CASSIRDRAGGTDTQYF
CDR3 length: 14; clone size: .; D gene: TRBD2; V gene: TRBV9; J gene: TRBJ2-5; CDR3 DNA: TGTGCCAGCAGCGTTGGGCTAGCGGGAGAGACCCAGTACTTC; CDR3 protein: CASSVGLAGETQYF
CDR3 length: 19; clone size: .; D gene: TRBD1; V gene: TRBV7-9; J gene: TRBJ2-1; CDR3 DNA: TGTGCCAGCAGCCTTATGGGACAGGGTACGACTAGAGGATACAATGAGCAGTTCTTC; CDR3 protein: CASSLMGQGTTRGYNEQFF
CDR3 length: 18; clone size: once; D gene: TRBD2; V gene: TRBV7-3; J gene: TRBJ2-3; CDR3 DNA: TGTGCCAGCAGTCACGCTTTACTAGCGGGGGTGTCCGCAGATACGCAGTATTTT; CDR3 protein: CASSHALLAGVSADTQYF
CDR3 length: 15; clone size: .; D gene: .; V gene: TRBV5-1; J gene: TRBJ2-5; CDR3 DNA: TGCGCCAGCAGCTCCGCCGGGGGTCGGGAGGAGACCCAGTACTTC; CDR3 protein: CASSSAGGREETQYF
CDR3 length: 15; clone size: .; D gene: .; V gene: TRBV4-2; J gene: TRBJ1-2; CDR3 DNA: TGTGCCAGCAGCCAAGACGACCAGGGGAACTATGGCTACACCTTC; CDR3 protein: CASSQDDQGNYGYTF
CDR3 length: 16; clone size: few; D gene: .; V gene: TRBV7-9; J gene: TRBJ1-3; CDR3 DNA: TGTGCCAGCAGCCGAGCTGCGAAGAGCTCTGGAAACACCATATATTTT; CDR3 protein: CASSRAAKSSGNTIYF